One sample yielded the 30 T cell receptor beta chains listed below, sequenced in a study of OX40 agonist ivuxolimab in advanced cancers. The assay was immunoSEQ multiplex PCR, and TCRdb's table has in-frame clones only and misses some. The sample has fewer than 85,000 clones; around nine tenths are singletons. The specimen was CD4+ or CD8+ T cells sorted from blood, collected in a trial of the OX40 agonist ivuxolimab. These receptors were taken from an adult with an advanced solid tumor such as melanoma, head and neck, liver or kidney cancer.

Concerning this clone itself: Other DNA sequences in this sample translate to the same CDR3. V is TRBV18 and J is TRBJ2-3, with D hard to call. CDR3 size: 12 residues. Germline-derived CDR1 and CDR2 are KGHSH and LQKENI. Trimming shortened V by 2 bases and J by 3 bases, and 3 bases separated the two germline ends. The CDR3 coding sequence is TGTGCCAGCTCACCAAGTACAGATACGCAGTATTTT. Residues: CASSPSTDTQYF.

The chain combines TRBV5-8 with TRBJ2-4; 14 positions match TRBD2. CDR3 size: 13 residues. Germline V gives CDR1 SGHTS, CDR2 YDEGEE. J was trimmed by 15 bases and V by 4 bases; bases with no gene match: 6. The CDR3: CASSRGLAGESYF. The CDR3 nucleotides read TGTGCCAGCAGCAGGGGACTAGCGGGAGAATCGTACTTC. The full variable domain, rest sourced from reference TRBV5-8 and TRBJ2-4, is EAGVTQSPTHLIKTRGQQATLRCSPISGHTSVYWYQQALGLGLQFLLWYDEGEERNRGNFPPRFSGRQFPNYSSELNVNALELEDSALYLCASSRGLAGESYFGAGTRLSVL.

This chain connects TRBV19 to TRBJ2-5; no clear D gene. The germline gives CDR1 LNHDA, CDR2 SQIVND (reference sequence). The V end lost 6 bases, the J end lost 5 bases, and 16 bases lay between the germline ends. The CDR3 covers 14 residues. The CDR3 here is CASSQERSAETQYF. The DNA of the CDR3 is TGTGCCAGTAGCCAGGAGAGGTCGGCGGAGACCCAGTACTTC.

The chain combines TRBV19 with TRBJ1-6; maybe TRBD1 (6 bases). Germline V gene sequence: CDR1 LNHDA, CDR2 SQIVND (reference sequence). The ends were cut back, 5 bases at V and 13 bases at J, with 18 bases in the middle. The CDR3 consists of 14 residues. CDR3 protein: CASSSQQGTGPLHF. CDR3 nucleotide sequence: TGTGCCAGTAGTTCTCAACAGGGCACCGGGCCCCTCCACTTT.

The V gene is TRBV7-8, the J gene TRBJ1-1; possibly TRBD1 for D (5 bases). The germline V gene encodes CDR1 SGHVS and CDR2 FQNEAQ. The V end was cut by 8 bases, the J end by 5 bases, with 15 bases between. The CDR3 runs 13 residues. CDR3 sequence: CASGPRVTTEAFF. For the CDR3, the DNA is TGTGCCAGCGGGCCCAGGGTTACAACTGAAGCTTTCTTT.

The chain carries TRBV25-1 and TRBJ1-2, with 9 bases matching TRBD1. This CDR3 spans 17 amino acids. V gave up 5 bases and J gave up 4 bases; unmatched junction bases: 14. Germline V gives CDR1 MGHDK, CDR2 SYGVNS. CDR3 amino acids: CASSPSGQGGLRYGYTF. The DNA for the CDR3 is TGTGCCAGCAGTCCATCGGGACAGGGCGGCCTTCGCTATGGCTACACCTTC.

This chain joins TRBV5-1 and TRBJ2-5, with 8 bases fitting TRBD2. Germline V CDR1 and CDR2: SGHRS, YFSETQ. The V and J ends lost 2 bases and 7 bases, in that order; junction bases with no gene match: 4. This CDR3 comprises 13 residues. CDR3 residues: CASSLAGEVTQYF. CDR3 in DNA: TGCGCCAGCAGCTTAGCGGGGGAGGTGACCCAGTACTTC.

The chain combines TRBV7-8 with TRBJ1-1; 7 bases are shared with TRBD1. The length of the CDR3 is 15 residues. V shed 3 bases and J 1 base; nucleotides not matched to a gene: 5. Germline lookup yields CDR1 SGHVS and CDR2 FQNEAQ. In nucleotides, the CDR3 is TGTGCCAGCAGCTTGGTAGACAGGGCGAACACTGAAGCTTTCTTT. Translation gives CASSLVDRANTEAFF.

The chain is built from TRBV18 and TRBJ1-2; 7 bases fit TRBD1. Trimming at V came to 6 bases and at J to 5 bases, leaving 6 bases not matched to a gene. This CDR3 is built from 13 residues. Germline CDR1 reads KGHSH; CDR2 reads LQKENI. CDR3 coding DNA: TGTGCCAGCTCTTCCGAGACAGGGTATGGCTACACCTTC. This encodes CASSSETGYGYTF.

This chain joins TRBV5-1 and TRBJ1-3, with D maybe TRBD1 (5 bases). Trimming took off 1 base at V and 0 bases at J, with 17 bases between the two ends. CDR3 size: 18 residues. Germline V gene lookup returns CDR1 SGHRS and CDR2 YFSETQ. The CDR3: CASSLFGEGTGSGNTIYF. The CDR3 DNA reads as TGCGCCAGCAGCTTGTTTGGGGAGGGCACAGGCTCTGGAAACACCATATATTTT.

In this sample, this clone turned up once. The chain combines TRBV6-5 with TRBJ2-7; D possibly corresponds to TRBD1 (6 bases). Germline V gives CDR1 MNHEY, CDR2 SVGAGI. V lost 6 bases, J lost 0 bases, and 12 bases lay in between. This CDR3 region has 14 residues. The chain's CDR3 is CASRPGTSSYEQYF. Written as DNA, the CDR3 is TGTGCCAGCAGACCCGGGACATCCTCCTACGAGCAGTACTTC.

This clone was seen once. The chain has TRBV2 and TRBJ1-1; TRBD1 might be the D (6 bases). The CDR3 runs 11 residues. Germline CDR1 is SNHLY and CDR2 is FYNNEI. Deletions cut 7 bases from V and 7 bases from J, with 10 bases between. This chain's CDR3 is CASTGGLEAFF. Written as DNA, the CDR3 is TGTGCCAGCACGGGGGGGCTTGAAGCTTTCTTT.

The rearrangement links TRBV19 to TRBJ2-2; D not resolved. With 9 bases removed from V and 5 bases from J, the gap between germline ends came to 13 bases. In germline, CDR1 is LNHDA, CDR2 SQIVND (reference sequence). This CDR3 has 13 residues. The CDR3 sequence: CASSGTVTGELFF. DNA for the CDR3: TGTGCCAGCTCTGGAACAGTTACCGGGGAGCTGTTTTTT.

This rearrangement joins TRBV28 to TRBJ1-5; 8 positions match TRBD1. The CDR3 length is 14 residues. The ends lost 4 bases at V and 11 bases at J; junction bases unmatched: 10. Germline V gene data show CDR1 as MDHEN and CDR2 as SYDVKM. For the CDR3, the DNA is TGTGCCAGCAGTTCGACTGGACAGGGTGGAGCCCAGCATTTT. Amino acids: CASSSTGQGGAQHF. The full variable domain, completed using reference TRBV28 and TRBJ1-5, is DVKVTQSSRYLVKRTGEKVFLECVQDMDHENMFWYRQDPGLGLRLIYFSYDVKMKEKGDIPEGYSVSREKKERFSLILESASTNQTSMYLCASSSTGQGGAQHFGDGTRLSIL.

This chain links TRBV6-6 with TRBJ1-1; 12 bases are a match to TRBD1. The V gene end was trimmed by 6 bases and the J gene end by 5 bases; junction bases not matched to a gene: 7. CDR1 is MNHNY, CDR2 SVGAGI, per germline (reference sequence). This CDR3 spans 15 amino acids. CDR3 DNA: TGTGCCAGCAGCCCGGGACAGGGGGCTGGGACTGAAGCTTTCTTT. Translating gives CASSPGQGAGTEAFF.

This clone was detected only a few times. The genes are TRBV11-2 and TRBJ1-2; D might be TRBD1 (5 bases). The V gene's germline CDR1 is SGHAT and CDR2 FQNNGV. This CDR3 region has 13 residues. The germline V and J ends were trimmed by 1 base and 4 bases, with 7 bases remaining between them. The CDR3 nucleotides read TGTGCCAGCAGCTTAGCAGGGACCTATGGCTACACCTTC. Its protein is CASSLAGTYGYTF.

The genes are TRBV18 and TRBJ2-5, with D tentatively TRBD2 (6 bases). This CDR3 region has 12 residues. Trimming left V 11 bases short and J 2 bases short, with 12 bases between. CDR1 KGHSH and CDR2 LQKENI come from the germline V gene. CDR3 sequence (DNA): TGTGCCTCAAGTCGGGGGCAAGAGACCCAGTACTTC. The encoded protein is CASSRGQETQYF.

This clone was seen more than once but under ten times. This chain connects TRBV6-5 to TRBJ1-6, with 9 bases aligning to TRBD1. This CDR3 region has 14 residues. Germline V gene lookup returns CDR1 MNHEY and CDR2 SVGAGI. J lost 8 bases, V lost 5 bases, and 4 bases had no gene match. The CDR3 DNA sequence: TGTGCCAGCAGTCTCGACAGGGGGGATTCACCCCTCCACTTT. Translating it yields CASSLDRGDSPLHF.

The rearrangement links TRBV7-2 to TRBJ2-4; D unclear. This CDR3 has 16 amino acids. Germline V CDR1 and CDR2: SGHTA, FQGNSA. The germline V and J ends were trimmed by 5 bases and 0 bases, with 14 bases remaining between them. The CDR3: CASSPRTSIAKNIQYF. CDR3 nucleotides: TGTGCCAGCAGCCCACGGACCTCAATAGCCAAAAACATTCAGTACTTC. The entire variable domain, with the rest obtained from reference TRBV7-2 and TRBJ2-4, is as follows: GAGVSQSPSNKVTEKGKDVELRCDPISGHTALYWYRQSLGQGLEFLIYFQGNSAPDKSGLPSDRFSAERTGGSVSTLTIQRTQQEDSAVYLCASSPRTSIAKNIQYFGAGTRLSVL.

V and J are TRBV7-9 and TRBJ2-1; possibly TRBD1 for D (5 bases). This CDR3 is 13 amino acids long. V lost 5 bases and J lost 8, with 13 bases in between. Germline loops: CDR1 SEHNR, CDR2 FQNEAQ (reference sequence). CDR3 region: CASSLRALDEQFF. Here the CDR3 DNA reads TGTGCCAGCAGCCTCAGGGCCTTGGATGAGCAGTTCTTC.

The chain combines TRBV23-1 with TRBJ2-1; 8 positions match TRBD1. TRBV23-1 is reported as an ORF; its role is uncertain. The V segment lost 3 bases and the J segment 10 bases; nucleotides outside the gene matches: 23. The CDR3 is made up of 19 amino acids. In nucleotides, the CDR3 is TGCGCCAGCAGTCATTCTAGGGACAGGAACCCCCTCGGTTCATGGGAGCAGTTCTTC. Translation gives CASSHSRDRNPLGSWEQFF.

V gene TRBV30 combines with J gene TRBJ1-1; TRBD1 agrees at 9 bases. V lost 5 bases and J lost 1; bases outside the gene matches: 2. The CDR3 sequence is 13 residues long. Germline V gives CDR1 GTSNPN, CDR2 SVGIG (reference sequence). The CDR3 loop is CAWGTGTNTEAFF. The CDR3 nucleotides read TGTGCCTGGGGGACAGGGACGAACACTGAAGCTTTCTTT.

The rearrangement links TRBV27 to TRBJ1-2; TRBD1 matches 7 bases. This CDR3 comprises 13 residues. V dropped 4 bases and J dropped 6; count of bases not matched to a gene: 5. In germline, CDR1 is MNHEY, CDR2 SMNVEV (reference sequence). CDR3 DNA sequence: TGTGCCAGCAGTTCACAGGGGTGGGATGGCTACACCTTC. Translated: CASSSQGWDGYTF.

This chain uses TRBV27 with TRBJ2-4, with 15 positions matching TRBD2. V gave up 6 bases and J gave up 5 bases; unmatched junction bases: 5. The CDR3 has 16 amino acids. Germline CDR1 and CDR2: MNHEY and SMNVEV (reference sequence). CDR3 nucleotides: TGTGCCAGCAGCCGTGGACTAGCGGGAGGGGAAAACATTCAGTACTTC. Protein sequence: CASSRGLAGGENIQYF.

The rearrangement joins TRBV2 to TRBJ1-1; D possibly corresponds to TRBD1 (6 bases). CDR1 is SNHLY, CDR2 FYNNEI, per germline. Trimming left V 5 bases short and J 4 bases short, with 14 bases between. This CDR3 spans 14 amino acids. The CDR3 DNA reads as TGTGCCAGCAGTTACCAGGGGATAGGCACTGAAGCTTTCTTT. The encoded protein is CASSYQGIGTEAFF.

This sequence joins TRBV27 and TRBJ1-2; D call uncertain. V was trimmed by 2 bases and J by 8 bases, leaving 12 bases between them. Germline V gives CDR1 MNHEY, CDR2 SMNVEV (reference sequence). There are 13 residues in the CDR3. CDR3 DNA sequence: TGTGCCAGCAGTTTAAAAGGGCGTAGCGGCTACACCTTC. Translation gives CASSLKGRSGYTF.

The chain couples TRBV5-1 to TRBJ2-3; D uncertain. Trimming removed 1 base at V and 6 bases at J, with 6 bases between. The CDR3 length is 12 residues. Germline assignment: CDR1 SGHRS and CDR2 YFSETQ. The CDR3 DNA sequence: TGCGCCAGCAGCTTGTTGGGGGATACGCAGTATTTT. Its translation is CASSLLGDTQYF.

The chain has TRBV12-5 and TRBJ2-7; 9 bases are shared with TRBD1. V lost 6 bases and J lost 4; bases outside the gene matches: 10. CDR1 is LGHNT and CDR2 is FRNRAP in the germline V gene. The CDR3 is 15 amino acids. In DNA form, the CDR3 reads TGTGCTAGTGGCCTCCCCTCGACAGGGGGGTACGAGCAGTACTTC. Translating it yields CASGLPSTGGYEQYF.

This clone was observed once. J is TRBJ2-7 and V is TRBV6-1; D remains unclear. The ends were cut back, 8 bases at V and 1 base at J, with 6 bases in the middle. CDR3 length equals 11 residues. Germline lookup yields CDR1 MNHNS and CDR2 SASEGT. CDR3 sequence (DNA): TGTGCCAGCGGGTCGTCCTACGAGCAGTACTTC. Translated, it gives CASGSSYEQYF.

The gene calls are TRBV5-1 and TRBJ2-2; D is tentatively TRBD1 or TRBD2 (6 bases each). The CDR3 sequence is 14 residues long. The V gene lost 4 bases and the J gene lost 7 bases, with 14 bases spanning the gap. Germline assignment: CDR1 SGHRS and CDR2 YFSETQ. CDR3 region: CASSERGPYGELFF. DNA of the CDR3: TGCGCCAGCAGCGAACGGGGGCCCTACGGGGAGCTGTTTTTT.